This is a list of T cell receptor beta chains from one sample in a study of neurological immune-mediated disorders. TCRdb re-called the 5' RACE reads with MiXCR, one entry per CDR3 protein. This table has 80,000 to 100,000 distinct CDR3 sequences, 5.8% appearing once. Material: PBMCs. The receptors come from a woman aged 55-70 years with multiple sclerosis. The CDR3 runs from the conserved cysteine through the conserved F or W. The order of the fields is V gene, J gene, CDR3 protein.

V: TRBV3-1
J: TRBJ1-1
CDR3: CASSHRAGTTEAFF

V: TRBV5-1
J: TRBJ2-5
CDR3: CASSRDIQETQYF

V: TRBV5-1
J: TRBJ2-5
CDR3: CASSWGGPAQETQYF

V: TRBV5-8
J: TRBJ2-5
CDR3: CASSIGGASEETQYF

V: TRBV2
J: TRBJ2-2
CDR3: CASKGQGFSGELFF

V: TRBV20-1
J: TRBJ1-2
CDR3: CSARDTSKGSLYYGYTF

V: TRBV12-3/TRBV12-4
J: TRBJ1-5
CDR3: CASSDRGSNQPQHF

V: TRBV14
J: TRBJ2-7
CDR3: CASSAGTGRFYEQYF

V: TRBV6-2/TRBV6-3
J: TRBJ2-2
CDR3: CASSYSGTGVFGELFF

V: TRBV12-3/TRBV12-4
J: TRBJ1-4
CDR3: CASEEQGRANEKLFF

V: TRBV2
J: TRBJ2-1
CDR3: CASSGTVSGAYNEQFF

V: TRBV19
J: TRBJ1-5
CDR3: CASTIQGFNQPQHF

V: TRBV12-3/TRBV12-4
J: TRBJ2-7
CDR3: CASSLVSSYEQYF

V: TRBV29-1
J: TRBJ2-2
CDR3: CSVGPGVGELFF

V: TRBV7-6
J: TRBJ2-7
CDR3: CASSSTYEQYF

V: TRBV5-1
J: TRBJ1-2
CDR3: CASSPRQGVYGYTF

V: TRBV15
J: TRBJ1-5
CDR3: CATSITPGGNQPQHF

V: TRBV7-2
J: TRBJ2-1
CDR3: CASSSQRGVLPKRFF

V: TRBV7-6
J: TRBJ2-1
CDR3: CASSLQGVGHNEQFF

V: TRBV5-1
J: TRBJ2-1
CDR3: CASSLVRENEQFF

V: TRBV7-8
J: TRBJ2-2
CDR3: CANSLGTGGGNTGELFF

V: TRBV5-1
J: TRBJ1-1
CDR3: CASSLFANTEAFF

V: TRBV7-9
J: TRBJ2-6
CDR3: CASSFERGTGANVLTF

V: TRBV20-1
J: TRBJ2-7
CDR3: CSAREGGGEQYF

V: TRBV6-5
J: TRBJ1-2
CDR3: CASSSDRAPNYGYTF

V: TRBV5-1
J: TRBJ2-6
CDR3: CASSLKSPRDRVTPGANVLTF

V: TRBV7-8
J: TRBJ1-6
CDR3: CASSLYPPATSAYNSPLHF

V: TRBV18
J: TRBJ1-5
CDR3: CASSSTEKSQPQHF

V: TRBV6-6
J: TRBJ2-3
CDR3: CASSLDRISTDTQYF

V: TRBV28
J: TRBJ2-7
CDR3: CASSYLPGQWGREQYF

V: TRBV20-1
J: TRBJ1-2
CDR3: CSVPLQGLYGYTF

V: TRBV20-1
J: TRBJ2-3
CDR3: CSARTSGHPTDTQYF

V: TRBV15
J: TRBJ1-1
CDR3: CATSRDLGNTEAFF

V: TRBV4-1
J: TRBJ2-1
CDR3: CASSQVDMGSSYNEQFF

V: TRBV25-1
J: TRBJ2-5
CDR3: CASSDAGVPQETQYF

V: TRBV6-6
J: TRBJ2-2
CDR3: CASSVTGSTGELFF

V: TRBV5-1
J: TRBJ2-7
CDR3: CASSLRDTREQYF

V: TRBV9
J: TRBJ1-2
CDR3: CASSVGRGNHLANYGYTF

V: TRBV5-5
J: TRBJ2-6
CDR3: CASSYRTGGASGANVLTF

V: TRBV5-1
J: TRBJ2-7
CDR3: CASSYDRGSYEQYF

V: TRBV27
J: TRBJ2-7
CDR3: CASSSGGSYEQYF

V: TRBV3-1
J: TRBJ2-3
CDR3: CASSQVPGLNTDTQYF

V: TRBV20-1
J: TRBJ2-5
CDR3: CSARADLRQETQYF

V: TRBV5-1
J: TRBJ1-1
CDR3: CASSFLDTEAFF

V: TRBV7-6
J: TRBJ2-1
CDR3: CASSLDRGLLNEQFF

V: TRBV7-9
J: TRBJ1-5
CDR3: CASGTDNQPQHF

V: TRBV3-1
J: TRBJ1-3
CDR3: CASSHRLSSGNTIYF

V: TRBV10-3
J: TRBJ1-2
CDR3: CAISELGHLYGYTF